The TCR beta chain described here comes from a study of regulatory T cells in long-lasting Graves disease. Study results and limitations: Patients with persistent disease showed a bias toward TRBV28, TRBJ1-2 and TRBJ2-5. Possibly, too few samples lowered accuracy.

HTBI primers from iRepertoire and Arm-PCR of CDR3 regions yielded the TCR beta libraries. MiXCR, applied by TCRdb to the multiplex PCR reads, yields one record per CDR3 protein. In the table there are 350,000 to 450,000 distinct CDR3 sequences, around 15% of which are singletons. Remarks on this clonotype: Its antigen remains unknown.

There are 15 residues in the CDR3. The V end was cut by 0 bases, the J end by 3 bases, with 9 bases between. Germline CDR1 reads LNHNV; CDR2 reads YYDKDF (reference sequence). Noted time point: newly diagnosed GD, antithyroid drugs for less than 3 months. There was RNA extracted from PBMCs, and the TCR library was made from it. Graves' disease was diagnosed by American Thyroid Association guidelines. This same sample was also taken into another study, of T cells in Graves' hyperthyroidism and ophthalmopathy.

The TCR comes from a man between 35 and 55 years old with Graves disease. The source material was peripheral blood mononuclear cells (PBMCs), sampled at new diagnosis, from a patient treated with antithyroid drugs. The chain links TRBV15 to TRBJ2-1; a possible D gene is TRBD1 (6 bases). The CDR3 sequence: CATSRDRGLYNEQFF. DNA of the CDR3: TGTGCCACCAGCAGAGACAGGGGTCTCTACAATGAGCAGTTCTTC.